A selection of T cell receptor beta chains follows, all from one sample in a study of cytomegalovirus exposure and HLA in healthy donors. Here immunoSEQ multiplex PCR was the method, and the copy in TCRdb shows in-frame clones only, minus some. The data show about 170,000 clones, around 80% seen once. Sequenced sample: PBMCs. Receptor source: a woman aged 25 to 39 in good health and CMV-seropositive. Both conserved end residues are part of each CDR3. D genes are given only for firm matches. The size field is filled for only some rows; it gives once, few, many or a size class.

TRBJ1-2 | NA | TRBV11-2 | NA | TGTGCCAGCAGCTTAGATGGCCACTATAACTATGGCTACACCTTC | CASSLDGHYNYGYTF
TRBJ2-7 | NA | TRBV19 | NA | TGTGCCAGTAGTATGCCAGGGCGTGGGACCTACGAGCAGTACTTC | CASSMPGRGTYEQYF
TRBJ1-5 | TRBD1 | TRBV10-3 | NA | TGTGCCACTACAGGGGGCGCGGGTAGCAATCAGCCCCAGCATTTT | CATTGGAGSNQPQHF
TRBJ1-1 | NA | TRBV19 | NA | TGTGCCAGTAGTAGTATTCCGAACACTGAAGCTTTCTTT | CASSSIPNTEAFF
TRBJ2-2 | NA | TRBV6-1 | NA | TGTGCCAGCAGTGAAATGGGCAGGGGCGGGACCGGGGAGCTGTTTTTT | CASSEMGRGGTGELFF
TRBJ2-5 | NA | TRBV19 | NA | TGTGCCACCGCGGACAGCTCCCAAGAGACCCAGTACTTC | CATADSSQETQYF
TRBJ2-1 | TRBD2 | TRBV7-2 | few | TGTGCCAGCAGCTTAGGCGGGAGTCGGTACAATGAGCAGTTCTTC | CASSLGGSRYNEQFF
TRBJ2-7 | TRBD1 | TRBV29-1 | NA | TGCAGCGTACGCACAGGGGGGAACTCCTACGAGCAGTACTTC | CSVRTGGNSYEQYF
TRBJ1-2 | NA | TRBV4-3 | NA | TGCGCCAGCAGCCAAGAAGATAGCTATGGCTACACCTTC | CASSQEDSYGYTF
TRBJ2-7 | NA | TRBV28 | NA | TGTGCCAGCAGTTTATGGTCTTGGGGGCAGGAAAGCTCCTACGAGCAGTACTTC | CASSLWSWGQESSYEQYF
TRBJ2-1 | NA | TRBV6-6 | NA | TGTGCCAGCAGTATCCCGGGACTCAAAGCCGATGAGCAGTTCTTC | CASSIPGLKADEQFF
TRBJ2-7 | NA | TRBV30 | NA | TGTGCCTGGGGGGGGACAGTTAGCTCCTACGAGCAGTACTTC | CAWGGTVSSYEQYF
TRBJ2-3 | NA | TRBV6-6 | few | TGTGCCAGCAGTTACTCGTTTTCAGGGGATACGCAGTATTTT | CASSYSFSGDTQYF
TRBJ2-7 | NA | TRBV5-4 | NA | TGTGCCAGCAGCCCCCAACTAGCAGCCATCTACGAGCAGTACTTC | CASSPQLAAIYEQYF
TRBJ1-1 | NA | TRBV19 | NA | TGTGCCAGTAGTATGGAGGGACGGGGCACTGAAGCTTTCTTT | CASSMEGRGTEAFF
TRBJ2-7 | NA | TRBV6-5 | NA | TGTGCCAGCAGTCCGACAGTAACAGACTCCTACGAGCAGTACTTC | CASSPTVTDSYEQYF
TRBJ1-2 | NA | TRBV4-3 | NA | TGCGCCAGCAGCCGAGACACGGTTAACTATGGCTACACCTTC | CASSRDTVNYGYTF
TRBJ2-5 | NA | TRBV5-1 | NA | TGCGCCAGCAGCCTACAAGCACTAGGAATGCGAGAGACCCAGTACTTC | CASSLQALGMRETQYF
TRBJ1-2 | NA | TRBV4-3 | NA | TGCGCCAGCAGCCGGACAGCGGCCTATGGCTACACCTTC | CASSRTAAYGYTF